The 13 T cell receptor beta chains below come from one sample, sequenced in a study of blood T cell repertoires in COVID-19. TCRdb keeps only in-frame clones here, not all; method: immunoSEQ multiplex PCR. The table lists 100,000 or so clones, 81% of them singletons. Sequenced sample: peripheral blood. These receptors all stem from a woman aged 70 to 79 with acute or convalescent COVID-19.

Written as DNA, the CDR3 is TGTGCCAGCAGTTCCAGGCCCCAGGGTGAGGAAAAACTGTTTTTT. Translated, it gives CASSSRPQGEEKLFF. The chain carries TRBV7-8 and TRBJ1-4; D may be TRBD1 (5 bases). This CDR3 region has 15 residues. Germline CDR1 is SGHVS and CDR2 is FQNEAQ. Trimming removed 6 bases from V and 8 bases from J, with 19 bases in between.

V usage is TRBV25-1 and J usage is TRBJ2-1, with 7 bases lining up with TRBD1. After removal of 1 base from V and 5 bases from J, the junction contained 8 bases not matched to a gene. This CDR3 region has 16 residues. From germline, CDR1 is MGHDK and CDR2 SYGVNS. The CDR3 coding sequence is TGTGCCAGCAGTGAATGTGGACAGGCCATTCACAATGAGCAGTTCTTC. It translates to CASSECGQAIHNEQFF.

The V call is TRBV10-3, the J call TRBJ2-1, with 7 positions matching TRBD2. This CDR3 has 14 residues. J gave up 4 bases and V 6 bases, and 6 bases lay outside the gene matches. The germline CDR1 and CDR2 sequences are ENHRY and SYGVKD. DNA for the CDR3: TGTGCCATCAGCTCCGGGACTAATTACAATGAGCAGTTCTTC. This gives the protein CAISSGTNYNEQFF.

There are a few counts of this clone. J is TRBJ2-1 and V is TRBV5-1; unclear D gene. V lost 2 bases and J 1 base, leaving 10 bases between the germline ends. The CDR3 runs 15 residues. The germline V gene encodes CDR1 SGHRS and CDR2 YFSETQ. CDR3 nucleotides: TGCGCCAGCAGCTTAAACTCCGGGTCCTACAATGAGCAGTTCTTC. Protein: CASSLNSGSYNEQFF.

The V gene is TRBV18, the J gene TRBJ2-1; 7 bases fit TRBD1. CDR3 length equals 14 residues. V lost 4 bases to trimming and J lost 5 bases; unmatched junction nucleotides: 5. Per the germline V gene, CDR1 is KGHSH and CDR2 is LQKENI. The CDR3 DNA reads TGTGCCAGCTCACTAGGACAGGCTCACAATGAGCAGTTCTTC. Translating gives CASSLGQAHNEQFF.

The chain has TRBV12-5 and TRBJ1-4; TRBD1 agrees at 7 bases. The CDR3 consists of 15 residues. Per the germline V gene, CDR1 is LGHNT and CDR2 is FRNRAP. V lost 5 bases to trimming and J lost 3 bases; unmatched junction nucleotides: 6. DNA of the CDR3: TGTGCTAGTGGTCAAAGGGACAGCCCTAATGAAAAACTGTTTTTT. Translation: CASGQRDSPNEKLFF.

The chain recombines TRBV19 with TRBJ1-1; the D is unclear. The V end lost 3 bases, the J end lost 0 bases, and 8 bases lay between the germline ends. In germline, CDR1 is LNHDA, CDR2 SQIVND (reference sequence). The CDR3 length is 14 residues. The CDR3, as DNA: TGTGCCAGTAGTATTGACACCATGAACACTGAAGCTTTCTTT. As protein: CASSIDTMNTEAFF.

The V call is TRBV11-3, the J call TRBJ2-4, with D tentatively TRBD2 (7 bases). Per the germline V gene, CDR1 is SGHNT and CDR2 is YENEEA. The V end lost 5 bases, the J end lost 6 bases, and 20 bases lay between the germline ends. The CDR3 loop spans 16 amino acids. The CDR3 DNA follows: TGTGCCAGCAGCCCCGGGGGGCGGCCGGGTAGAAACATTCAGTACTTC. Encoded protein: CASSPGGRPGRNIQYF.

In DNA, the CDR3 is TGCAGCGCCGGAGTTGGGACTAGCGGTACCTACGAGCAGTACTTC. Its protein product is CSAGVGTSGTYEQYF. The rearrangement links TRBV29-1 to TRBJ2-7, with TRBD2 matching over 11 bases. Trimming took 7 bases from V and 2 from J; bases not matched to a gene: 10. Germline assignment: CDR1 SQVTM and CDR2 ANQGSEA. The length of the CDR3 is 15 residues.

The rearrangement joins TRBV13 to TRBJ2-3; possible D gene TRBD1, 5 bases. This CDR3 spans 12 amino acids. Trimming took 4 bases from V and 9 from J, leaving 11 bases between them. From germline, CDR1 is PRHDT and CDR2 FYEKMQ (reference sequence). For the CDR3, the DNA is TGTGCCAGCAGCTCCCCCAGGGCGACGCAGTATTTT. It specifies CASSSPRATQYF. Supplemented by reference TRBV13 and TRBJ2-3, the full variable domain reads AAGVIQSPRHLIKEKRETATLKCYPIPRHDTVYWYQQGPGQDPQFLISFYEKMQSDKGSIPDRFSAQQFSDYHSELNMSSLELGDSALYFCASSSPRATQYFGPGTRLTVL.

The chain is built from TRBV21-1 and TRBJ2-5; TRBD2 reflects the table's D call only, with no check against the DNA. TRBV21-1 is flagged as a pseudogene. This CDR3 spans 16 amino acids. The CDR3 protein is CASSSRDYREGETQYF. In DNA form, the CDR3 reads TGTGCCAGCAGCAGCAGGGACTACCGGGAAGGAGAGACCCAGTACTTC.

V gene TRBV5-1 combines with J gene TRBJ1-4; possibly TRBD1 for D (5 bases). Trimming cost V 0 bases and J 6 bases, with 9 bases left between them. The CDR3 runs 14 residues. CDR1 is SGHRS, CDR2 YFSETQ, per germline. This CDR3 is CASSLGRVDEKLFF. CDR3 nucleotide sequence: TGCGCCAGCAGCTTGGGCAGGGTGGATGAAAAACTGTTTTTT.

J is TRBJ2-5 and V is TRBV10-3, with 10 bases fitting TRBD1. Unmatched junction bases numbered 2, after V lost 0 bases and J lost 4 bases. CDR3 length: 15 residues. Germline-derived CDR1 and CDR2 are ENHRY and SYGVKD. In DNA form, the CDR3 reads TGTGCCATCAGTGAGTCCGGGACAGGGGCAGAGACCCAGTACTTC. Translation: CAISESGTGAETQYF.